These T cell receptor beta chains were read from a single sample in a study of spatial heterogeneity in lung cancer. TCRdb re-called the 5' RACE reads through MiXCR, storing one row per CDR3 protein. Among around 120,000 distinct CDR3 sequences listed, about 12% were seen once. Material: PBMCs, obtained at follow-up. The receptors were gathered from a male donor with early-stage non-small cell lung cancer. Both conserved end residues are part of each CDR3.

TRBV20-1	TRBJ2-1	14	CSARGQRGYNEQFF
TRBV6-1	TRBJ2-1	13	CASKTSGYNEQFF
TRBV13	TRBJ1-5	12	CASSLINQPQHF
TRBV19	TRBJ2-7	17	CASSTSGQGIGHYEQYF
TRBV12-3/TRBV12-4	TRBJ2-2	18	CASSPGLAGRTNTGELFF
TRBV29-1	TRBJ2-7	16	CSVASQTANRRYEQYF
TRBV7-2	TRBJ2-5	13	CASARDRRETQYF
TRBV5-1	TRBJ1-6	14	CASSLDSQNSPLHF
TRBV29-1	TRBJ2-1	13	CSVEEDRGNEQFF
TRBV4-2	TRBJ2-1	13	CASSQEGRRELFF
TRBV7-2	TRBJ1-1	15	CASSIVRGEDTEAFF
TRBV5-1	TRBJ2-3	15	CASSLLGSDTDTQYF
TRBV7-2	TRBJ1-5	14	CASSLSWGNQPQHF
TRBV28	TRBJ1-6	15	CASSGGQLPNSPLHF
TRBV27	TRBJ1-5	17	CASSLSSGGVINQPQHF
TRBV9	TRBJ2-2	15	CASSVEVGVTGELFF
TRBV29-1	TRBJ1-1	11	CSVFSRPEAFF
TRBV5-1	TRBJ1-3	13	CASSLTTGQEIYF
TRBV7-8	TRBJ2-3	15	CASSWGTSGTDTQYF
TRBV12-3/TRBV12-4	TRBJ2-6	13	CAGASGGANVLTF
TRBV18	TRBJ1-3	16	CASSPPSMYPGNTIYF
TRBV20-1	TRBJ2-7	13	CSAREGQRYEQYF
TRBV6-2/TRBV6-3	TRBJ2-1	17	CASSYSNLGRKYNEQFF
TRBV19	TRBJ2-5	13	CASSITGAETQYF
TRBV6-2/TRBV6-3	TRBJ2-3	18	CASTNTALGGGGTDTQYF
TRBV19	TRBJ2-7	13	CASSMTTGGEQYF
TRBV7-2	TRBJ2-3	12	CASSPGPDTQYF
TRBV18	TRBJ1-2	14	CASSPLPGAYGYTF
TRBV3-1	TRBJ2-1	11	CASSQSYEQFF
TRBV28	TRBJ1-6	13	CASNTQPGSPLHF
TRBV10-3	TRBJ2-5	14	CAISDSGGGKTQYF